The sequence of this T cell receptor beta chain was determined in a study of blood T cell repertoires in COVID-19. In the study overall: Acute and convalescent COVID-19 samples came from the United States, Italy and Spain. PBMCs, B-cell-depleted T cells, or T cells were the source of the cDNA or gDNA that made up the material.

Methods used by the authors: How many nucleated cells were present was estimated from reference gene primer amplification. The data were produced by immunoSEQ multiplex PCR, yet TCRdb's version contains in-frame clones alone and is incomplete. V, J and clone size reflect that table, while D and trimming were determined from the DNA. The sample shows over 10,000 clones, 82% of them seen only once. The CDR3 is 15 amino acids. Germline CDR1 and CDR2: SGDLS and YYNGEE. V gave up 2 bases and J gave up 2 bases; unmatched junction bases: 4. The genes are TRBV9 and TRBJ2-1; TRBD1 matches at 7 bases. Specimen: peripheral blood. The origin of this receptor is a human donor in a cohort sampled during active COVID-19. CDR3 bases: TGTGCCAGCAGCGTTTCGGGACAGACCTACAATGAGCAGTTCTTC. It yields the protein CASSVSGQTYNEQFF. The variable domain in full, completed from reference TRBV9 and TRBJ2-1, reads DSGVTQTPKHLITATGQRVTLRCSPRSGDLSVYWYQQSLDQGLQFLIQYYNGEERAKGNILERFSAQQFPDLHSELNLSSLELGDSALYFCASSVSGQTYNEQFFGPGTRLTVL.